This is a list of T cell receptor beta chains from one sample in a study of blood T cells in healthy people across ages. Using its own MiXCR run on the 5' RACE reads, TCRdb lists one record per CDR3 protein. The sample holds 500,000 to 600,000 distinct CDR3 sequences, 25% to 30% seen once. The sequenced sample was blood. These receptors all stem from a woman in her 70s in good health. CDR3s include the opening cysteine and the closing phenylalanine or tryptophan. A D gene is named only where the DNA matches it firmly. Size tells how often a clone was seen (once, few, many) or the class of an expanded clone, and some rows leave it out.

D gene: TRBD2
clone size: .
J gene: TRBJ2-2
V gene: TRBV7-2
CDR3 DNA: TGTGCCAGCAGCCGGCATTCGGGGGGTAACACCGGGGAGCTGTTTTTT
CDR3 protein: CASSRHSGGNTGELFF

D gene: TRBD1
clone size: .
J gene: TRBJ1-1
V gene: TRBV13
CDR3 DNA: TGTGCCAGCAGCCGGGGGACAGGGAAGGCTTTCTTT
CDR3 protein: CASSRGTGKAFF

D gene: .
clone size: many
J gene: TRBJ1-4
V gene: TRBV20-1
CDR3 DNA: TGCAGTGCTACCGGGATAGCGGGCGGAGCCAGTAATGAAAAACTGTTTTTT
CDR3 protein: CSATGIAGGASNEKLFF

D gene: .
clone size: .
J gene: TRBJ1-1
V gene: TRBV7-9
CDR3 DNA: TGTGCCAGCAGCTTAGGCCAAGCAGATGAAGCTTTCTTT
CDR3 protein: CASSLGQADEAFF

D gene: TRBD1
clone size: few
J gene: TRBJ2-5
V gene: TRBV5-1
CDR3 DNA: TGCGCCAGCAGCTGGGCACCGGGACAGTCGACCCAGTACTTC
CDR3 protein: CASSWAPGQSTQYF

D gene: .
clone size: .
J gene: TRBJ1-2
V gene: TRBV20-1
CDR3 DNA: TGCAGTGCTGTCCTAACAGGGCCCTATGGCTACACCTTC
CDR3 protein: CSAVLTGPYGYTF

D gene: .
clone size: few
J gene: TRBJ1-4
V gene: TRBV6-6
CDR3 DNA: TGTGCCAGCAGTACGACAGTTAATGAAAAACTGTTTTTT
CDR3 protein: CASSTTVNEKLFF

D gene: .
clone size: few
J gene: TRBJ1-1
V gene: TRBV5-6
CDR3 DNA: TGTGCCAGCAGCTGGGGTAATGAAGCTTTCTTT
CDR3 protein: CASSWGNEAFF

D gene: TRBD2
clone size: .
J gene: TRBJ2-5
V gene: TRBV7-2
CDR3 DNA: TGTGCCAGCCAAAAGCGGGGTGAGACCCAGTACTTC
CDR3 protein: CASQKRGETQYF

D gene: .
clone size: .
J gene: TRBJ1-3
V gene: TRBV5-1
CDR3 DNA: TGCGCCAGCAGCTACCGAACGGTGGGGCAAGGTGGAAACACCATATATTTT
CDR3 protein: CASSYRTVGQGGNTIYF

D gene: .
clone size: few
J gene: TRBJ1-6
V gene: TRBV20-1
CDR3 DNA: TGCAGTGCTAGAAGACGGGAGAGCTGGCTTAATTCACCCCTCCACTTT
CDR3 protein: CSARRRESWLNSPLHF

D gene: .
clone size: .
J gene: TRBJ1-6
V gene: TRBV7-2
CDR3 DNA: TGTGCCAGCAGCTTAGTTTCAGGGGCTGATAATTCACCCCTCCACTTT
CDR3 protein: CASSLVSGADNSPLHF

D gene: .
clone size: few
J gene: TRBJ2-3
V gene: TRBV6-6
CDR3 DNA: TGTGCCAGCAGTGCCCGGGGGATTGCCTCAGATACGCAGTATTTT
CDR3 protein: CASSARGIASDTQYF

D gene: .
clone size: few
J gene: TRBJ1-2
V gene: TRBV18
CDR3 DNA: TGTGCCAGCTCACCACCGGGACTGCAGAAGGTCTATGGCTACACCTTC
CDR3 protein: CASSPPGLQKVYGYTF

D gene: .
clone size: .
J gene: TRBJ1-1
V gene: TRBV7-9
CDR3 DNA: TGTGCCAGCAGCTTATTACGAGACGAAGCTTTCTTT
CDR3 protein: CASSLLRDEAFF

D gene: .
clone size: .
J gene: TRBJ2-7
V gene: TRBV13
CDR3 DNA: TGTGCCAGCAGCTTAGCCTTATACGAGCAGTACTTC
CDR3 protein: CASSLALYEQYF

D gene: TRBD2
clone size: few
J gene: TRBJ2-5
V gene: TRBV3-1
CDR3 DNA: TGTGCCAGCAGCCCTCGAGGAGCGGGGGTCACGAGGGGCCAGTACTTC
CDR3 protein: CASSPRGAGVTRGQYF

D gene: TRBD1
clone size: .
J gene: TRBJ1-4
V gene: TRBV7-9
CDR3 DNA: TGTGCCAGCAGCGAGGACAGGCTTAATGAAAAACTGTTTTTT
CDR3 protein: CASSEDRLNEKLFF

D gene: TRBD1
clone size: few
J gene: TRBJ2-3
V gene: TRBV9
CDR3 DNA: TGTGCCAGCAGCGTCCAGGGGGCGAATACGCAGTATTTT
CDR3 protein: CASSVQGANTQYF

D gene: .
clone size: .
J gene: TRBJ2-1
V gene: TRBV5-1
CDR3 DNA: TGCGCCAGCAGCTTGCTTGGAGCGGCCCTTGGGGAGCAGTTCTTC
CDR3 protein: CASSLLGAALGEQFF

D gene: .
clone size: .
J gene: TRBJ2-6
V gene: TRBV7-2
CDR3 DNA: TGTGCCAGCAGCTTCCCCGGGCGGGCCAACGTCCTGACTTTC
CDR3 protein: CASSFPGRANVLTF

D gene: .
clone size: .
J gene: TRBJ1-2
V gene: TRBV9
CDR3 DNA: TGTGCCAGCAGCGTTAGAGGGGGAGGAAACTATGGCTACACCTTC
CDR3 protein: CASSVRGGGNYGYTF

D gene: TRBD1
clone size: few
J gene: TRBJ2-5
V gene: TRBV20-1
CDR3 DNA: TGCAGTGCGGACCGGGACAGGCACAGGGAGACCCAGTACTTC
CDR3 protein: CSADRDRHRETQYF

D gene: TRBD2
clone size: .
J gene: TRBJ2-3
V gene: TRBV7-2
CDR3 DNA: TGTGCCAGCAGCTTAGGGCTAGCGGGGGGTTCCCCAGATACGCAGTATTTT
CDR3 protein: CASSLGLAGGSPDTQYF

D gene: TRBD1
clone size: .
J gene: TRBJ1-6
V gene: TRBV7-2
CDR3 DNA: TGTGCCAGCAGCGCCGGGACAGCCGGGGTGGGGTTCACCCTCCACTTT
CDR3 protein: CASSAGTAGVGFTLHF

D gene: TRBD1
clone size: .
J gene: TRBJ1-2
V gene: TRBV29-1
CDR3 DNA: TGCAGCGTGGGCATGACAGGGAGAGATGGCTACACCTTC
CDR3 protein: CSVGMTGRDGYTF

D gene: TRBD1
clone size: few
J gene: TRBJ2-4
V gene: TRBV15
CDR3 DNA: TGTGCCACCAGCCACCGACAGGGAGACATTCAGTACTTC
CDR3 protein: CATSHRQGDIQYF